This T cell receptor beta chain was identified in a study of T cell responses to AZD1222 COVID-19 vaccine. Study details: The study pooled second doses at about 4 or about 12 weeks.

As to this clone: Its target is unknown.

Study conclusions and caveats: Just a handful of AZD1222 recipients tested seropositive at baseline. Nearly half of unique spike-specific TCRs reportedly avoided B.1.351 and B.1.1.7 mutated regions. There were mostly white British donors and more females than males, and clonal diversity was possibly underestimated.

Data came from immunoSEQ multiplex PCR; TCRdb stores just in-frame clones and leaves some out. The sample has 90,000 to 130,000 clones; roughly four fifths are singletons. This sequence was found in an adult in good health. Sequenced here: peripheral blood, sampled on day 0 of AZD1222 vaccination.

CDR3 region: CASSPSYGETQYF. Written as DNA, the CDR3 is TGTGCCAGCTCACCATCCTACGGAGAGACCCAGTACTTC. The rearrangement uses TRBV18 and TRBJ2-5; the D is unclear. CDR3 length equals 13 residues. Trimming removed 2 bases from V and 4 bases from J, with 8 bases in between. Germline V lookup: CDR1 KGHSH, CDR2 LQKENI.